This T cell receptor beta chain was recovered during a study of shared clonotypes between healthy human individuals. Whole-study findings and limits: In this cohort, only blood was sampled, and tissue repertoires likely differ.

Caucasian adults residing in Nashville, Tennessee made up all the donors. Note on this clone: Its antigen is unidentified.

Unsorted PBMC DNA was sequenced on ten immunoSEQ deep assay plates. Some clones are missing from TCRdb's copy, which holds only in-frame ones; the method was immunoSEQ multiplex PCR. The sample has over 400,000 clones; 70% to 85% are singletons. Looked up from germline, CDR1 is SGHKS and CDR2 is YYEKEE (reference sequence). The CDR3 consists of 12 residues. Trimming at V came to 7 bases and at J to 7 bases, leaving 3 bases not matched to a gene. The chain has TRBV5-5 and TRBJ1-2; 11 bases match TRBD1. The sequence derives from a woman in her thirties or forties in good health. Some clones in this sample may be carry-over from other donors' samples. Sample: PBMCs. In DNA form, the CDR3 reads TGTGCCAGCTCAGGACAGGGGGCTGGCTACACCTTC. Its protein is CASSGQGAGYTF.